Listed below are T cell receptor beta chains from one sample, sequenced in a study of cytomegalovirus exposure and HLA in healthy donors. TCRdb's table, derived via immunoSEQ multiplex PCR, lists solely in-frame clones and lacks some. The table includes around 130,000 clones, around 80% detected once. The sequenced sample consisted of PBMCs. The receptors originated from a boy younger than 10 in good health and CMV-seronegative. CDR3s include the opening cysteine and the closing phenylalanine or tryptophan. The D gene is left open where the match is weak. Clone size is shown for a subset of rows, as once, few, many or a class of expanded clone.

>TRBD1|TRBV4-1|TRBJ1-1|once
CASSHLTGVHTEAFF
TGCGCCAGCAGCCACCTGACAGGGGTTCACACTGAAGCTTTCTTT
>TRBD1|TRBV10-1|TRBJ2-2|.
CASSGRGPETGELFF
TGCGCCAGCAGCGGCAGGGGGCCGGAAACCGGGGAGCTGTTTTTT
>.|TRBV4-1|TRBJ1-3|.
CASSQGGDPSGNTIYF
TGCGCCAGCAGCCAAGGGGGAGATCCCTCTGGAAACACCATATATTTT
>.|TRBV11-2|TRBJ2-7|.
CASSGYRDSYEQYF
TGTGCCAGCTCCGGGTACAGGGATTCCTACGAGCAGTACTTC
>.|TRBV19|TRBJ1-2|once
CASSKTPGADYGYTF
TGTGCCAGTTCCAAAACCCCAGGGGCCGACTATGGCTACACCTTC
>TRBD1|TRBV2|TRBJ1-5|.
CASNKGDRSPQHF
TGTGCCAGCAATAAAGGGGACAGGAGTCCCCAGCATTTT
>.|TRBV21-1|TRBJ2-5|.
CAIRGVFQETQYF
TGTGCCATCCGCGGGGTATTCCAAGAGACCCAGTACTTC
>TRBD1|TRBV7-2|TRBJ1-1|.
CASSPDRVTEAFF
TGTGCCAGCAGCCCGGACAGGGTAACTGAAGCTTTCTTT
>.|TRBV6-5|TRBJ1-2|.
CASSYSKGRVGGYTF
TGTGCCAGCAGTTACTCGAAGGGCAGGGTCGGCGGCTACACCTTC
>TRBD2|TRBV7-9|TRBJ2-1|once
CSSSLAGGGLWSYNEQFF
TGTTCCAGCAGCTTAGCGGGAGGGGGGCTGTGGTCCTACAATGAGCAGTTCTTC
>.|TRBV7-2|TRBJ2-5|.
CASSSNRGREETQYF
TGTGCCAGCAGCTCCAACCGGGGGCGGGAGGAGACCCAGTACTTC
>TRBD2|TRBV11-3|TRBJ2-5|.
CASSFRTSGGVGQYF
TGTGCCAGCAGCTTCAGGACTAGCGGGGGAGTGGGCCAGTACTTC
>.|TRBV19|TRBJ1-6|.
CASLLTGSSYNSPLHF
TGTGCCAGTCTATTGACGGGGAGCTCCTATAATTCACCCCTCCACTTT
>.|TRBV7-9|TRBJ2-3|.
CASRQTSSDTQYF
TGTGCCAGCAGGCAGACTAGTTCCGATACGCAGTATTTT
>.|TRBV4-1|TRBJ1-2|.
CASSQDLPGGRVYGYTF
TGCGCCAGCAGCCAAGATCTTCCAGGTGGCAGGGTCTATGGCTACACCTTC
>.|TRBV27|TRBJ2-7|.
CASSFVQKPYEQYF
TGTGCCAGCAGTTTCGTCCAGAAACCGTACGAGCAGTACTTC
>.|TRBV7-3|TRBJ2-2|once
CASSSGVTGELFF
TGTGCCAGCAGCTCGGGAGTTACCGGGGAGCTGTTTTTT
>TRBD2|TRBV18|TRBJ2-4|.
CASSLWTSGRAVDKNIQYF
TGTGCCAGCTCACTCTGGACTAGCGGGAGGGCGGTAGACAAAAACATTCAGTACTTC
>TRBD1|TRBV7-3|TRBJ1-5|.
CASSLQGDQPQHF
TGTGCCAGCAGCTTACAGGGGGATCAGCCCCAGCATTTT
>TRBD1|TRBV19|TRBJ1-2|.
CASGRRGQDFGLYGYTF
TGTGCCAGTGGAAGGCGAGGACAGGACTTTGGACTCTATGGCTACACCTTC
>TRBD1|TRBV4-1|TRBJ2-7|.
CASSQNGAGGYEQYF
TGCGCCAGCAGCCAAAATGGGGCAGGGGGCTACGAGCAGTACTTC
>TRBD1|TRBV5-6|TRBJ1-1|.
CASSLGQGGRTEAFF
TGTGCCAGCAGCCTCGGACAGGGCGGAAGGACTGAAGCTTTCTTT
>TRBD1|TRBV5-4|TRBJ2-7|once
CASSWDREREQYF
TGTGCCAGCAGTTGGGACAGGGAGCGCGAGCAGTACTTC
>TRBD2|TRBV5-1|TRBJ2-3|.
CASSPTGTSIDTQYF
TGCGCCAGCAGCCCCACCGGGACTAGCATCGATACGCAGTATTTT
>.|TRBV25-1|TRBJ1-4|.
CASRGAGKSEKLFF
TGTGCCAGCCGCGGTGCCGGGAAATCGGAAAAACTGTTTTTT
>TRBD1|TRBV6-5|TRBJ2-7|.
CASSLTGGDYEQYF
TGTGCCAGCAGTCTGACAGGGGGCGACTACGAGCAGTACTTC
>TRBD2|TRBV11-2|TRBJ2-7|.
CASSLEGSGGTYEQYF
TGTGCCAGCAGCTTAGAGGGTAGCGGGGGTACCTACGAGCAGTACTTC
>.|TRBV6-1|TRBJ2-1|.
CASKLIAAYNEQFF
TGTGCCAGCAAACTGATAGCGGCCTACAATGAGCAGTTCTTC
>TRBD2|TRBV11-2|TRBJ2-5|.
CASSLGGSGGAWETQYF
TGTGCCAGCAGCTTAGGAGGGAGCGGGGGGGCTTGGGAGACCCAGTACTTC
>.|TRBV5-4|TRBJ2-7|.
CASSSPGQPYEQYF
TGTGCCAGCAGCTCACCGGGACAACCCTACGAGCAGTACTTC
>TRBD1|TRBV6-5|TRBJ1-5|once
CASSRDRLDQPQHF
TGTGCCAGCAGTCGGGACAGGCTAGACCAGCCCCAGCATTTT
>TRBD1|TRBV5-6|TRBJ1-4|.
CASSLGTAEKLFF
TGTGCCAGCAGCTTAGGGACAGCTGAAAAACTGTTTTTT
>.|TRBV18|TRBJ2-1|.
CASSPPGSGSSYNEQFF
TGTGCCAGCTCACCGCCGGGTAGCGGATCTTCCTACAATGAGCAGTTCTTC
>TRBD2|TRBV11-1|TRBJ2-7|.
CASSLRSGGGAIYEQYF
TGTGCCAGCAGTTTGCGAAGCGGCGGGGGGGCGATCTACGAGCAGTACTTC
>TRBD1|TRBV13|TRBJ2-7|.
CASSANRDRVYEQYF
TGTGCCAGCAGCGCGAACCGGGACAGGGTCTACGAGCAGTACTTC
>.|TRBV28|TRBJ2-1|.
CASSPLGGGPSEQFF
TGTGCCAGCAGCCCGCTTGGGGGGGGCCCTAGTGAGCAGTTCTTC
>TRBD1|TRBV7-2|TRBJ1-5|.
CASSLGQGAFQPQHF
TGTGCCAGCAGCTTAGGACAGGGGGCATTTCAGCCCCAGCATTTT
>TRBD1|TRBV15|TRBJ2-1|.
CATWDRGYNEQFF
TGTGCCACCTGGGACAGGGGATACAATGAGCAGTTCTTC
>TRBD1|TRBV11-3|TRBJ2-2|.
CASSSTGAGELFF
TGTGCCAGCAGCTCGACAGGGGCCGGGGAGCTGTTTTTT
>.|TRBV9|TRBJ1-4|many
CASSATLPGHPSGEKLFF
TGTGCCAGCAGCGCCACCCTCCCGGGACACCCATCGGGAGAAAAACTGTTTTTT
>TRBD1|TRBV6-4|TRBJ2-2|.
CASSPGTGGDTGELFF
TGTGCCAGCAGTCCCGGGACAGGGGGAGATACCGGGGAGCTGTTTTTT
>TRBD1|TRBV9|TRBJ2-2|.
CASSVERGTGNTGELFF
TGTGCCAGCAGCGTAGAACGGGGGACAGGGAACACCGGGGAGCTGTTTTTT
>TRBD1|TRBV7-6|TRBJ2-3|.
CASSRFGRPGTATDTQYF
TGTGCCAGCAGCCGCTTTGGCCGGCCCGGGACAGCCACAGATACGCAGTATTTT
>.|TRBV29-1|TRBJ1-1|few
CSAVTGVTEAFF
TGCAGCGCCGTGACGGGGGTCACTGAAGCTTTCTTT
>TRBD1|TRBV4-1|TRBJ1-1|.
CASSLPGGSTEAFF
TGCGCCAGCAGTCTACCAGGGGGGAGCACTGAAGCTTTCTTT
>.|TRBV7-9|TRBJ2-3|.
CASSLMQGSTDTQYF
TGTGCCAGCAGCTTAATGCAGGGAAGCACAGATACGCAGTATTTT
>TRBD1|TRBV29-1|TRBJ2-2|.
CSVVQGVAGELFF
TGCAGCGTTGTACAGGGGGTGGCCGGGGAGCTGTTTTTT
>.|TRBV5-4|TRBJ2-1|.
CASSLERDTRGDEQFF
TGTGCCAGCAGCTTGGAGCGGGACACGCGAGGGGATGAGCAGTTCTTC
>.|TRBV6-5|TRBJ2-5|once
CASSYSPGETQYF
TGTGCCAGCAGTTACTCTCCGGGGGAGACCCAGTACTTC
>.|TRBV7-9|TRBJ2-3|.
CASSSDKPDTQYF
TGTGCCAGCAGCTCGGACAAGCCAGATACGCAGTATTTT
>.|TRBV5-8|TRBJ1-1|.
CASSLGGISWEAFF
TGTGCCAGCAGCTTGGGAGGAATTTCGTGGGAGGCTTTCTTT
>TRBD2|TRBV16|TRBJ2-1|.
CASSLLGLAGGNNEQFF
TGTGCCAGCAGCCTCCTAGGGCTAGCGGGAGGAAACAATGAGCAGTTCTTC
>TRBD2|TRBV30|TRBJ2-1|.
CAWSRLAGAYNEQFF
TGTGCCTGGAGCAGACTAGCGGGAGCCTACAATGAGCAGTTCTTC
>.|TRBV7-9|TRBJ1-1|once
CSSSLVRDWGTEAFF
TGTTCCAGCAGCTTAGTCCGGGACTGGGGCACTGAAGCTTTCTTT
>.|TRBV7-9|TRBJ2-2|.
CALGEITGELFF
TGTGCCCTGGGAGAAATCACCGGGGAGCTGTTTTTT
>.|TRBV7-9|TRBJ2-3|few
CATQGGLGTDTQYF
TGTGCCACTCAAGGAGGACTCGGCACAGATACGCAGTATTTT
>TRBD1|TRBV10-2|TRBJ1-5|.
CASSDGQGGNQPQHF
TGCGCCAGCAGTGACGGACAGGGGGGCAATCAGCCCCAGCATTTT
>.|TRBV19|TRBJ1-1|.
CASSIGGSKVNTEAFF
TGTGCCAGTAGTATAGGGGGCAGCAAAGTGAACACTGAAGCTTTCTTT
>TRBD1|TRBV9|TRBJ1-4|.
CASSPEDRTEKLFF
TGTGCCAGCAGCCCCGAGGACAGGACGGAAAAACTGTTTTTT
>TRBD2|TRBV11-2|TRBJ2-1|.
CASSLGWRGSSYNEQFF
TGTGCCAGCAGCTTAGGGTGGCGGGGGAGCTCCTACAATGAGCAGTTCTTC